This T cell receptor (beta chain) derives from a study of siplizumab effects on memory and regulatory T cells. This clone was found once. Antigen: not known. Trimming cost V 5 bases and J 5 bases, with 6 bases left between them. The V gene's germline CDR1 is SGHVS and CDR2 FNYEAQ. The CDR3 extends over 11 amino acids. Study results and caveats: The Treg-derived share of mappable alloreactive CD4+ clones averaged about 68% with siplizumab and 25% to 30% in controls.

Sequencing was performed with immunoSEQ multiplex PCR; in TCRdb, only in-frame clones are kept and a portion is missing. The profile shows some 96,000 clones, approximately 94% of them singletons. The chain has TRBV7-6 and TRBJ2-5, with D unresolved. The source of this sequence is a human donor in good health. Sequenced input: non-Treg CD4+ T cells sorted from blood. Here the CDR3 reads CASSPRETQYF. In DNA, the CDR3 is TGTGCCAGCAGCCCCCGGGAGACCCAGTACTTC.